The 16 T cell receptor beta chains reported below all come from one sample, sequenced in a study of T cells in localized non-small cell lung cancer. Measured with immunoSEQ multiplex PCR; TCRdb has only the in-frame clones, and not every one. The sample records around 1,600 clones, roughly 36% being singletons. The sample was lung tumor tissue, taken before any cancer treatment. The receptor source for this set is a female donor older than 55 with stage I lung adenocarcinoma.

This clone has more than one count but fewer than ten. V gene TRBV9 combines with J gene TRBJ1-2, with D perhaps matching TRBD1 (5 bases). In germline, CDR1 is SGDLS, CDR2 YYNGEE. Trimming left V 5 bases short and J 4 bases short, with 21 bases between. CDR3 length: 16 residues. DNA of the CDR3: TGTGCCAGCAGTTTAGCCTCAGGGATGTTGCTCTATGGCTACACCTTC. It specifies CASSLASGMLLYGYTF. The full variable domain, its missing parts supplied by reference TRBV9 and TRBJ1-2, is DSGVTQTPKHLITATGQRVTLRCSPRSGDLSVYWYQQSLDQGLQFLIQYYNGEERAKGNILERFSAQQFPDLHSELNLSSLELGDSALYFCASSLASGMLLYGYTFGSGTRLTVV.

V is TRBV9 and J is TRBJ1-3; D not resolved. CDR1 is SGDLS, CDR2 YYNGEE, per germline. This CDR3 region has 13 residues. V lost 7 bases and J 0 bases, leaving 8 bases between the germline ends. The CDR3 loop reads CASGPSSGNTIYF. The CDR3 DNA reads TGTGCCAGCGGGCCGAGCTCTGGAAACACCATATATTTT. Full variable domain (missing parts from reference TRBV9 and TRBJ1-3): DSGVTQTPKHLITATGQRVTLRCSPRSGDLSVYWYQQSLDQGLQFLIQYYNGEERAKGNILERFSAQQFPDLHSELNLSSLELGDSALYFCASGPSSGNTIYFGEGSWLTVV.

In its sample, this clone ranks as medium-sized. This sequence joins TRBV11-3 and TRBJ2-7; unclear D gene. This CDR3 region has 14 residues. Trimming cost V 0 bases and J 0 bases, with 6 bases left between them. CDR1 is SGHNT and CDR2 is YENEEA in the germline V gene. The CDR3 DNA follows: TGTGCCAGCAGCTTAGATCGAACCTCCTACGAGCAGTACTTC. This encodes CASSLDRTSYEQYF.

This clone was observed a few times. The chain recombines TRBV6-8 with TRBJ2-7; 9 nucleotides line up with TRBD1. J lost 5 bases, V lost 10 bases, and 12 bases had no gene match. This CDR3 has 14 residues. Looked up from germline, CDR1 is MNHGY and CDR2 is SAAAGT. The CDR3 spells CAIRATGGIDEQYF. The DNA of the CDR3 is TGTGCCATCAGGGCGACAGGGGGTATCGACGAGCAGTACTTC.

This rearrangement joins TRBV10-2 to TRBJ2-5; the match to TRBD2 covers 10 bases. Germline CDR1 and CDR2: WSHSY and SAAADI. The trim removed 8 bases at V and 4 bases at J, leaving 4 bases unmatched. The CDR3 totals 13 residues. The CDR3 DNA follows: TGCGCCAGCGGCCTAGCGGGGGTAGAGACCCAGTACTTC. It codes for CASGLAGVETQYF.

In this sample, this clone is medium-sized. The chain carries TRBV6-8 and TRBJ1-5, with D unclear. The CDR3 is 13 residues long. The germline gives CDR1 MNHGY, CDR2 SAAAGT. The V gene lost 5 bases and the J gene lost 5 bases, with 10 bases spanning the gap. CDR3 loop: CASSGPGHQPQHF. The CDR3 bases are TGTGCCAGCAGTGGACCCGGCCATCAGCCCCAGCATTTT.

The table lists this clone with a few counts. The chain has TRBV2 and TRBJ1-4; D may be TRBD1 (6 bases). Germline V CDR1 and CDR2: SNHLY, FYNNEI. V was trimmed by 11 bases and J by 10 bases, leaving 20 bases between them. The CDR3 is 13 amino acids. The CDR3 nucleotides are TGTGCCGGCACGGGCGGGGGGCAAGGAAAACTGTTTTTT. Translated: CAGTGGGQGKLFF.

This clone showed up just a few times. The chain has TRBV4-1 and TRBJ1-2, with D uncertain. CDR3 size: 16 residues. The germline V gene encodes CDR1 MGHRA and CDR2 YSYEKL. Trimming removed 3 bases at V and 8 bases at J, with 22 bases between. The CDR3 sequence is CASSQREESIGLGYTF. In nucleotides, the CDR3 is TGCGCCAGCAGCCAGAGGGAAGAATCGATCGGGTTGGGCTACACCTTC.

The sample holds a few counts of this clone. The chain joins TRBV11-3 to TRBJ1-4; 8 nucleotides match TRBD1. This CDR3 is 16 amino acids long. The germline V gene has CDR1 SGHNT and CDR2 YENEEA. V gave up 3 bases and J gave up 7 bases; unmatched junction bases: 10. CDR3 nucleotide sequence: TGTGCCAGCAGCTTGGAGGGGACAGGAGTAGGTGAAAAACTGTTTTTT. It codes for CASSLEGTGVGEKLFF.

A few counts support this clone. This chain links TRBV9 with TRBJ2-5, with D perhaps TRBD1 (6 bases). The CDR3 has 13 residues. Looked up from germline, CDR1 is SGDLS and CDR2 is YYNGEE. Deletions cut 2 bases from V and 5 bases from J, with 10 bases between. The DNA of the CDR3 is TGTGCCAGCAGCGTCGGACAGTGGGAGACCCAGTACTTC. This gives the protein CASSVGQWETQYF. Using reference TRBV9 and TRBJ2-5 for the parts outside the CDR3, the full variable domain is DSGVTQTPKHLITATGQRVTLRCSPRSGDLSVYWYQQSLDQGLQFLIQYYNGEERAKGNILERFSAQQFPDLHSELNLSSLELGDSALYFCASSVGQWETQYFGPGTRLLVL.

The chain carries TRBV19 and TRBJ1-5; D perhaps matches TRBD1 (5 bases). The germline CDR1 and CDR2 sequences are LNHDA and SQIVND (reference sequence). This CDR3 region has 13 residues. V dropped 7 bases and J dropped 2 bases, with 9 bases sitting between them. DNA of the CDR3: TGTGCCAGTAACCCGGGACGCAATCAGCCCCAGCATTTT. Its translation is CASNPGRNQPQHF.

The chain is built from TRBV11-3 and TRBJ2-2; the match to TRBD1 covers 11 bases. Germline loops: CDR1 SGHNT, CDR2 YENEEA. V lost 1 base to trimming and J lost 5 bases; unmatched junction nucleotides: 6. The CDR3 consists of 17 residues. CDR3 in amino acids: CASSLVTGTGGTGELFF. The CDR3 DNA reads TGTGCCAGCAGCTTAGTCACCGGGACAGGGGGAACCGGGGAGCTGTTTTTT. Variable domain in full (rest from reference TRBV11-3 and TRBJ2-2): EAGVVQSPRYKIIEKKQPVAFWCNPISGHNTLYWYLQNLGQGPELLIRYENEEAVDDSQLPKDRFSAERLKGVDSTLKIQPAELGDSAVYLCASSLVTGTGGTGELFFGEGSRLTVL.

This clone was recorded a few times. The V call is TRBV11-3, the J call TRBJ1-3; weak D call: TRBD1 (5 bases). Trimming took off 5 bases at V and 1 base at J, with 15 bases between the two ends. The CDR3 sequence is 16 residues long. The germline CDR1 and CDR2 sequences are SGHNT and YENEEA. The DNA for the CDR3 is TGTGCCAGCAGCCTGATTGACAGACATTCTGGAAACACCATATATTTT. Residues: CASSLIDRHSGNTIYF. Full variable domain (remainder filled in from reference TRBV11-3 and TRBJ1-3): EAGVVQSPRYKIIEKKQPVAFWCNPISGHNTLYWYLQNLGQGPELLIRYENEEAVDDSQLPKDRFSAERLKGVDSTLKIQPAELGDSAVYLCASSLIDRHSGNTIYFGEGSWLTVV.

This clone is medium-sized in the sample. V is TRBV6-8 and J is TRBJ1-2, with TRBD1 matching 10 bases. Losses at the gene ends were 5 bases for V and 4 bases for J; bases not matched to a gene: 7. The germline V gene has CDR1 MNHGY and CDR2 SAAAGT. This CDR3 spans 15 amino acids. DNA for the CDR3: TGTGCCAGCAGTCCTCCGACAGGGGGCGTCTATGGCTACACCTTC. This codes for CASSPPTGGVYGYTF.

V gene TRBV6-8 combines with J gene TRBJ1-2; possibly TRBD1 for D (5 bases). CDR3 length equals 13 residues. Germline CDR1 is MNHGY and CDR2 is SAAAGT. The germline V and J ends were trimmed by 7 bases and 3 bases, with 12 bases remaining between them. The CDR3 sequence: CASTDGADYGYTF. The CDR3 DNA sequence: TGTGCCAGCACCGACGGGGCAGACTATGGCTACACCTTC.

For the CDR3, the DNA is TGTGCCAGCTCCCCTCCGAACAGCTTTATAGGTTACGAGCAGTACTTC. The encoded protein is CASSPPNSFIGYEQYF. The rearrangement links TRBV18 to TRBJ2-7; the D is unclear. Germline loops: CDR1 KGHSH, CDR2 LQKENI. The germline V and J ends were trimmed by 6 bases and 4 bases, with 22 bases remaining between them. The CDR3 loop spans 16 amino acids.